The 5 T cell receptor beta chains below come from one sample, sequenced in a study of T cells in Graves' hyperthyroidism and ophthalmopathy. RNA transcripts yielded amplified TCR beta CDR3 regions. TCR CDR3 underwent first-round RT-PCR with the HTBI primer set. MiXCR, run by TCRdb on the multiplex PCR reads, gives a single entry per CDR3 protein. The sample records some 300,000 distinct CDR3 sequences, approximately 19% being singletons. The sample was blood. These receptors originate from a man over 45 with Graves' ophthalmopathy.

The V gene is TRBV2, the J gene TRBJ1-1; 8 bases are a match to TRBD1. The germline CDR1 and CDR2 sequences are SNHLY and FYNNEI. The CDR3 extends over 16 amino acids. V lost 6 bases to trimming and J lost 3 bases; unmatched junction nucleotides: 12. The CDR3 DNA reads as TGTGCCAGCAGCTCCGGGACAGGACGAGCGGACACTGAAGCTTTCTTT. Translating it yields CASSSGTGRADTEAFF.

The genes are TRBV6-1 and TRBJ2-7; tentatively, D is TRBD2 (5 bases). This CDR3 is 11 amino acids long. Trimming shortened V by 6 bases and J by 5 bases, and 8 bases separated the two germline ends. The germline V gene encodes CDR1 MNHNS and CDR2 SASEGT. The CDR3 spells CASSPGNEQYF. In DNA, the CDR3 is TGTGCCAGCAGCCCGGGGAACGAGCAGTACTTC.

In its sample, this clonotype was seen a few times. The chain employs TRBV9 and TRBJ2-1, with D maybe TRBD2 (5 bases). The CDR3 runs to 15 residues. The germline V gene has CDR1 SGDLS and CDR2 YYNGEE. The V end was cut by 0 bases, the J end by 0 bases, with 7 bases between. The CDR3 DNA sequence: TGTGCCAGCAGCGTAGACGGGGACTCCTACAATGAGCAGTTCTTC. As protein: CASSVDGDSYNEQFF.

The chain recombines TRBV5-1 with TRBJ2-2; unclear D gene. CDR1 is SGHRS and CDR2 is YFSETQ in the germline V gene. Trimming removed 0 bases from V and 9 bases from J, with 12 bases in between. This CDR3 has 14 residues. The DNA of the CDR3 is TGCGCCAGCAGCTTGGGGGTGATCGGGCGGGAGCTGTTTTTT. Protein: CASSLGVIGRELFF.

This clonotype was recorded a few times. This sequence joins TRBV6-2 or TRBV6-3 and TRBJ2-3, with D perhaps TRBD2 (7 bases). Germline V gene data show CDR1 as MNHEY and CDR2 as SVGEGT. The V end was cut by 10 bases, the J end by 3 bases, with 17 bases between. This CDR3 region has 14 residues. CDR3 protein: CATQPGGVTDTQYF. CDR3 DNA: TGTGCCACCCAGCCGGGGGGCGTTACAGATACGCAGTATTTT.